This TCR beta chain comes out of a study of T-cell memory formation after mild COVID-19. TCRdb re-called the 5' RACE reads through MiXCR, storing one row per CDR3 protein. The sample consists of roughly 450,000 distinct CDR3 sequences, approximately 18% of them appearing once. Between the trimmed V and J ends, which lost 2 bases and 2 bases, there was a span of 8 bases. This CDR3 region has 14 residues. Germline V gene data show CDR1 as MNHEY and CDR2 as SMNVEV (reference sequence). Sample: PBMCs or a T cell subset sorted from them (not recorded which). The gene calls are TRBV27 and TRBJ2-3, with no clear D. The receptor was isolated from a man in his late teens or twenties who had mild COVID-19 (a few samples of this study predate the infection). Cell type and time point are not known. The CDR3 spells CASSLKAVTDTQYF. The CDR3 DNA reads as TGTGCCAGCAGTTTAAAGGCAGTCACAGATACGCAGTATTTT.